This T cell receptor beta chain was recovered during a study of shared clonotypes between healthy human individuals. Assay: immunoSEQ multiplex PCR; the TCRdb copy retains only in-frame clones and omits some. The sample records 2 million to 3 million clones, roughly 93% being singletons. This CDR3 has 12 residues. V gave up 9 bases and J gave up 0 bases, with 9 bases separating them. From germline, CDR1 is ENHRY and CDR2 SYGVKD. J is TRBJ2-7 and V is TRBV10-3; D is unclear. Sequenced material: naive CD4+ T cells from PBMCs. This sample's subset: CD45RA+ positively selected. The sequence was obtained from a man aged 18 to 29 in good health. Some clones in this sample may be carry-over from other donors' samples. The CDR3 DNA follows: TGTGCCATAGGCAGGAGCTCCTACGAGCAGTACTTC. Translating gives CAIGRSSYEQYF.